Included here is one T cell receptor beta chain sequence, with context. This sample was taken from a study of blood T cell repertoires in COVID-19. V lost 7 bases, J lost 7 bases, and 12 bases lay in between. The CDR3 is made up of 12 amino acids. TCRdb's table, derived via immunoSEQ multiplex PCR, lists solely in-frame clones and lacks some. The sample has 300,000 to 450,000 clones, around 91% seen once. The clonotype comes from a man younger than 30 who had recovered from COVID-19. The sequencing sample was made of PBMCs or T cells enriched from blood (not recorded which). The chain has TRBV12-3 or TRBV12-4 and TRBJ2-3, with a possible D match to TRBD1 (6 bases). Written as DNA, the CDR3 is TGTGCCAGCACCCAGAGGGGGAATACGCAGTATTTT. Protein product: CASTQRGNTQYF.